This TCR beta chain came from a study of cytomegalovirus exposure and HLA in healthy donors. Here immunoSEQ multiplex PCR was the method, and the copy in TCRdb shows in-frame clones only, minus some. The sample yields about 150,000 clones, roughly nine tenths seen once. Findings of the study overall: The study recorded 150 to 200 TCR beta chains that were cytomegalovirus-associated.

As to this clone: Antigen: not known.

Germline assignment: CDR1 LNHDA and CDR2 SQIVND (reference sequence). The V gene lost 0 bases and the J gene lost 5 bases, with 10 bases spanning the gap. The CDR3 is 14 amino acids. The source material was PBMCs. This clonotype was sampled from a woman younger than 35 in good health and CMV-seropositive. This chain uses TRBV19 with TRBJ1-1; no reliable D call. The CDR3: CASSIEGGETEAFF. The CDR3 nucleotides are TGTGCCAGTAGTATAGAGGGTGGGGAGACTGAAGCTTTCTTT.